This T cell receptor beta chain is drawn from a study of radiotherapy plus CTLA-4 blockade in lung cancer. The wider study: Disease control reached over 30%, with objective responses in approximately 20%. Overall study results and limits: After treatment with radiotherapy plus ipilimumab, TCR clones that came from the tumor expanded in blood. Alongside interferon-beta, early blood T cell clone dynamics were reportedly the best predictor of response.

This clone was observed a handful of times. Its antigen is as yet unknown. TCRdb keeps only in-frame clones here, not all; method: immunoSEQ multiplex PCR. The repertoire has about 45,000 clones, about 67% of them found once; the top ten carry approximately 23%. V was pared by 6 bases and J by 5 bases, with 16 bases of the junction left unmatched. The CDR3 is 17 amino acids. Germline V CDR1 and CDR2: SGHTA, FQGNSA. Those with chemo-refractory metastatic non-small-cell lung cancer were treated with focal radiation combined with CTLA-4 blockade using ipilimumab. The receptor comes from a human donor with non-small cell lung cancer who had a partial response to radiotherapy plus ipilimumab. The sample was peripheral blood, taken from a patient treated with radiotherapy plus ipilimumab. The rearrangement joins TRBV7-2 to TRBJ2-1; 7 nucleotides align to TRBD2. CDR3 protein: CASSPFGEGRRDNEQFF. The CDR3 DNA reads as TGTGCCAGCAGTCCTTTCGGGGAGGGGCGCAGGGACAATGAGCAGTTCTTC. The full variable domain, in which reference TRBV7-2 and TRBJ2-1 provide the parts outside the CDR3, is GAGVSQSPSNKVTEKGKDVELRCDPISGHTALYWYRQSLGQGLEFLIYFQGNSAPDKSGLPSDRFSAERTGGSVSTLTIQRTQQEDSAVYLCASSPFGEGRRDNEQFFGPGTRLTVL.